The 11 T cell receptor beta chains in this list originate from one sample, sequenced in a study of T-cell reconstitution after alpha-beta-depleted transplantation in children (TCRdb year 2016). The treatment or condition label of this sample denotes: allogeneic hematopoietic cell transplantation with graft depleted of TCRalphabeta T cells and CD19 B cells. Libraries came from PCR. TCRdb shows the sequencer as Illumina HiSeq 2500. To normalize quantification of the TCRbeta repertoire, the TCR libraries were built with molecular barcoding that relied on unique molecular identifiers. Clones were called with MiXCR by TCRdb after fastp trimmed the public reads at Q25, and only in-frame beta chains were retained. Each entry is one CDR3 protein sequence, shown with its most common DNA and genes. The sample includes about 830,000 distinct CDR3 sequences, with around 17% observed a single time. The ten largest account for around 5.3% of the sample.

The material was PBMCs, mostly from graft donor cells, obtained 360 days after TCRalphabeta/CD19-depleted stem cell transplant. These TCRs come from a male patient under 18 who had a stem cell transplant for acute lymphoblastic leukemia, so the T cells may come from the graft donor.

The V gene is TRBV7-3, the J gene TRBJ1-1; D gene uncertain. The CDR3 has 13 residues. V lost 6 bases, J lost 0 bases, and 8 bases lay in between. Germline values: CDR1 SGHTA, CDR2 FQGTGA. CDR3 DNA sequence: TGTGCCAGCAGAAAGGAACTGAACACTGAAGCTTTCTTT. It codes for CASRKELNTEAFF.

The rearrangement uses TRBV12-3 or TRBV12-4 and TRBJ2-2; 10 bases are shared with TRBD2. The ends lost 7 bases at V and 4 bases at J; junction bases unmatched: 9. This CDR3 is built from 16 residues. CDR3 residues: CASKVLAGRVTGELFF. Here the CDR3 DNA reads TGTGCCAGCAAAGTACTAGCGGGAAGGGTCACCGGGGAGCTGTTTTTT.

This chain connects TRBV5-1 to TRBJ2-3, with 12 bases that match TRBD2. J lost 2 bases, V lost 1 base, and 8 bases had no gene match. CDR1 and CDR2 (germline): SGHRS, YFSETQ. CDR3 length: 18 amino acids. In DNA form, the CDR3 reads TGCGCCAGCAGCTTGCGGAACCTAGCGGGAGGGGACACAGATACGCAGTATTTT. It is translated as CASSLRNLAGGDTDTQYF.

This clonotype was counted only a few times. The chain joins TRBV10-3 to TRBJ2-3; D gene uncertain. The V gene's germline CDR1 is ENHRY and CDR2 SYGVKD. V was clipped by 6 bases and J by 3 bases, with 25 bases between them. The CDR3 is 18 residues long. In DNA, the CDR3 is TGTGCCATCAGCCCCCTCAGTAGGGCCGAAATTTGGACAGATACGCAGTATTTT. This gives the protein CAISPLSRAEIWTDTQYF.

This clonotype has ten or more counts. V usage is TRBV29-1 and J usage is TRBJ1-6, with TRBD1 matching 8 bases. J gave up 13 bases and V 3 bases, and 5 bases lay outside the gene matches. The V gene's germline CDR1 is SQVTM and CDR2 ANQGSEA. The length of the CDR3 is 12 residues. As DNA, the CDR3 is TGCAGCGTTGAGGGACAGGATCTGCCCCTCCACTTT. Translating it yields CSVEGQDLPLHF.

This clonotype was recorded many times. This rearrangement joins TRBV7-9 to TRBJ2-7; 7 bases fit TRBD1. This CDR3 is 13 amino acids long. With 4 bases clipped from V and 5 bases from J, the junction kept 5 bases outside the gene matches. The germline CDR1 and CDR2 sequences are SEHNR and FQNEAQ (reference sequence). The chain's CDR3 is CASSSGQSHEQYF. For the CDR3, the DNA is TGTGCCAGCAGCTCGGGACAGTCCCACGAGCAGTACTTC.

The chain joins TRBV7-2 to TRBJ2-4; TRBD1 is a possible D gene (6 bases). The CDR3 is 14 amino acids. CDR1 is SGHTA and CDR2 is FQGNSA in the germline V gene. Trimming removed 5 bases at V and 2 bases at J, with 10 bases between. The CDR3 DNA sequence: TGTGCCAGCAGCCCCAGGGGTCCCAAAAACATTCAGTACTTC. Translated, it gives CASSPRGPKNIQYF.

This clonotype has only a few counts. This chain joins TRBV9 and TRBJ2-7; D gene unclear. Trimming removed 1 base from V and 0 bases from J, with 8 bases in between. This CDR3 comprises 14 residues. Looked up from germline, CDR1 is SGDLS and CDR2 is YYNGEE. The CDR3, as DNA: TGTGCCAGCAGCGTAAGTCAGAACTCCTACGAGCAGTACTTC. It specifies CASSVSQNSYEQYF.

This clonotype was recorded a few times. The V call is TRBV12-3 or TRBV12-4, the J call TRBJ2-7; D is uncertain. V lost 8 bases, J lost 2 bases, and 13 bases lay in between. CDR3 length: 13 amino acids. The CDR3 sequence: CASRQDITYEQYF. The DNA of the CDR3 is TGTGCCAGCCGCCAAGACATCACCTACGAGCAGTACTTC.

The chain uses TRBV20-1 and TRBJ2-7; D not certain. The CDR3 spans 13 residues. Germline V gives CDR1 DFQATT, CDR2 SNEGSKA (reference sequence). Trimming stripped 4 bases from V and 1 base from J, with 11 bases between. In DNA, the CDR3 is TGCAGTGCTATCGAAACCCCTTCCTACGAGCAGTACTTC. This sequence encodes CSAIETPSYEQYF.

This chain links TRBV5-1 with TRBJ2-5; D not resolved. Germline lookup yields CDR1 SGHRS and CDR2 YFSETQ. This CDR3 has 13 residues. Trimming shortened V by 0 bases and J by 5 bases, and 8 bases separated the two germline ends. CDR3 protein: CASSLVARETQYF. As DNA, the CDR3 is TGCGCCAGCAGCTTGGTGGCCAGGGAGACCCAGTACTTC.